This TCR beta chain is from a study of T cell repertoires in breast cancer (dated by TCRdb to the mid-2010s). Regarding the complete study: Samples profiled in the study came from tumors, lymph nodes and peripheral blood lymphocytes of breast cancer patients, along with peripheral blood from healthy control donors. Tumor-free lymph nodes were processed without enzymatic digestion, and blood samples were separated by Ficoll. Given the low mutational burden of breast cancer and the rarity of common mutations in breast cancer, it was reasoned that TCRs shared between breast cancer patients would target shared antigens. Controls included nine healthy donors of an age range similar to the patients. Tumors and tumor-involved lymph nodes were minced, digested with Liberase and DNase, and then passed through 70-um and 40-um filters. The majority of the approximately 21 patient tumors analyzed for shared TCRs were ER+/PR+. Sequencing yielded on average around 520,000 sequences per sample and 7.5 to 10 reads per input cell.

As to this clonotype: What this receptor recognizes is not known. No much larger clonotype is one base removed from it; base qualities were not supplied.

CDR1 and CDR2 are read off the germline V gene (reference sequence) as MNHEY and SMNVEV. Spanning cysteine to phenylalanine, the CDR3 consists of 15 amino acids. Only the CDR3 region is kept as DNA, spanning 45 bases read in frame from base 1. V lost 4 bases and J lost 7 bases; the stretch between them is 14 bases long. Libraries were prepared through emulsion pairing. Unpaired genes were suppressed by a second nested PCR with blocking oligos, after which a third nested PCR added Illumina adaptors and barcodes. Each emulsion RT-PCR master mix held about 4,500-250,000 T cells and included C-region, Stepout and V-region primers. The Micellula Emulsion and Purification Kit was used to generate emulsions, and Qiagen OneStep RT-PCR reagents were used for RT-PCR. Pooled libraries were sequenced on an Illumina MiSeq with paired-end 2 x 250 reads. As for how the authors treated the data: Read pairs were joined in Galaxy and clipped at the engineered overlap into separate alpha and beta files; unclipped reads were discarded. Alpha-beta pairs were assigned with CompleteTCR, a MiTCR-based pipeline that links chains sharing read cluster identifiers using an R script. TCR sequences that were observed only once, representing about 1-3.3%, were removed as potential sequencing errors. TCRdb passed the public sequencing reads through fastp at Q25 and MiXCR, retaining productive beta sequences. Rows merge per CDR3 protein into single entries with the most common DNA and genes. Clone size and V and J calls follow TCRdb, not the original study. The sample table lists roughly 40,000 distinct CDR3 sequences, less than 55% of them with a count of one. The top ten clones comprise approximately 60% of the sample.

General findings and caveats noted by the study authors: Discarding singleton TCRs and sampling only part of each tumor may have missed genuine antitumor clones. Possible tumor specificity was suggested for 20 or so TCR pairs that were shared across seven or more patient tumors yet rarely found in control blood. Compared with tumor-free nodes, tumor-involved sentinel lymph nodes shared about fourfold more TCRs with matched tumor repertoires (roughly 7.3% versus 1.9%). Shared TCRs were encoded by various nucleotide sequences, which suggests selection and expansion based on antigen. Emulsion RT-PCR was regarded as qualitative rather than quantitative, because clone recovery was skewed by transcript abundance and primer differences. Shared TCRs showed TRBV7 predominance, possibly reflecting tumor recognition or mispriming bias from eight TRBV7 primers.

To analyze paired alpha-beta TCRs of CD8+ T cells, the study used an expanded emulsion RT-PCR method with primers covering all TCR V genes. Before emulsion RT-PCR, CD8+ T cells were isolated with a CD8 positive selection kit and incubated overnight in about 9.6 IU/mL IL-2. The rearrangement joined TRBV27 to TRBJ1-6, with a weak D call of TRBD1 (6 bases match). The sequence was collected from a pool of human donors with breast cancer or a healthy control (not recorded which). Specimen: CD8+ T cells. DNA sequence: TGTGCCAGCAGTTCTGAGGGGGAGGGGAATTCACCCCTCCACTTT. Translated, it reads CASSSEGEGNSPLHF.